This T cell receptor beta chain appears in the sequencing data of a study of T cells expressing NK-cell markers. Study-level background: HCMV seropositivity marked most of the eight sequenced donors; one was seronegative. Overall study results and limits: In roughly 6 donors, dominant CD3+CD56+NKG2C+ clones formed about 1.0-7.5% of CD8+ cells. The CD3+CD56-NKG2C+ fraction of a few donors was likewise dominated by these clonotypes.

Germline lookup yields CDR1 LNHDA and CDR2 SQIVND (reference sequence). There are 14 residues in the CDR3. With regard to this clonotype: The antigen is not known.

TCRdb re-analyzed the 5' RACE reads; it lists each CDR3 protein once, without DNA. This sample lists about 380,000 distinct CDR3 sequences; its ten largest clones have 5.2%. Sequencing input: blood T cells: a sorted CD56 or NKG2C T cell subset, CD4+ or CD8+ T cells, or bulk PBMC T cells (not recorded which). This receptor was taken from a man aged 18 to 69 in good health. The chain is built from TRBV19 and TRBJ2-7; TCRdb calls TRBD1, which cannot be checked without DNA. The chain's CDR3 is CATEPGQGTYEQYF.